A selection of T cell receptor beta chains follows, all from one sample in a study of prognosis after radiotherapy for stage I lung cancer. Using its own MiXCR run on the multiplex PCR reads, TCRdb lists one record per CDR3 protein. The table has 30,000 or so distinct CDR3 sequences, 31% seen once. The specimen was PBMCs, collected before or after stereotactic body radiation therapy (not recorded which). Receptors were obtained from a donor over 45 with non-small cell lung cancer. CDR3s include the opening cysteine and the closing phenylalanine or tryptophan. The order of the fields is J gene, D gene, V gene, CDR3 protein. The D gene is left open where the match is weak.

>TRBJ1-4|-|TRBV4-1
CASSQGRVDEKLFF
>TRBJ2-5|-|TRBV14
CASSRIGETQYF
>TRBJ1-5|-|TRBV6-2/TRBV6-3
CASSVGGWYQPQHF
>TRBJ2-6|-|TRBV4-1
CASSFLASASSGTNVLTF
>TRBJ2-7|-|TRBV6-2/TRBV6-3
CASSEAGWSYEQYF
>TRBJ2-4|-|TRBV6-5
CASSYDSGGWNIQYF
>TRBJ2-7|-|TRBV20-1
CSARPWSSYEQYF
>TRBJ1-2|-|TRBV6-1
CASRLQQNYGYTF
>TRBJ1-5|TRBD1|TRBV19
CASSPKPPGTESNQPQHF
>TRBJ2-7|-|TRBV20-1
CSANPQGEQYF
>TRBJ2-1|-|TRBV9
CASSGGLINEQFF